The present entry profiles one TCR beta chain with its context. This clone has only one observation. Its antigen target is currently unknown. No base qualities exist here, and no much larger clone lies one base off it. The CDR3 regions of human TCRbeta chains were subjected to immunosequencing. In the authors' own workflow: Repertoire TCRs were matched against a reference library of SARS-CoV-2-specific TCRs generated with the MIRA antigen-specificity platform. Breadth meant the fraction of unique TCRs that were SARS-CoV-2-associated, whereas depth meant the fraction of total T cells that were SARS-CoV-2-associated. Each spike-specific TCR was assigned to its reactive spike region and to a CD4 or CD8 class using the MIRA data. Log10-transformed breadth and depth values were compared by one-way ANOVA with Sidak's multiple comparisons tests. Sourced from immuneACCESS, this table was stored by TCRdb with only in-frame sequences that have V and J called. A share of the clones is absent; for the studies checked, an unresolved V gene accounts for under half, and the remainder has no known explanation. The V and J calls and clone size come from that table; D and trimming were worked out from the DNA. The sample table lists 95,000 to 150,000 clones, more than 85% of them with a count of one. The top ten hold 5% of the sample.

The time point label, as the study defines it: about 28 days (+/-7) after the second vaccine dose. AZD1222 recipients whose second dose came at about 4 weeks and those whose second dose came at about 12 weeks were combined into one group, since spike-specific TCR depth and breadth did not differ between the two schedules. Vaccinee samples came from UK trials COV001 and COV002, including a single-blind randomized controlled phase 2/3 trial of AZD1222 (ChAdOx1 nCoV-19) in healthy adults. For TCRbeta chain sequencing, PBMC samples from trial participants were taken at day 0 and at day 28 after the second dose. These data are taken from a study of T cell responses to AZD1222 COVID-19 vaccine (dated by TCRdb to the early 2020s). Notes on the research overall: TCR sequencing covered fewer than 250 trial participants: 200 to 220 given two doses of AZD1222 and 26 given two doses of MenACWY control vaccine. Trial participants were enrolled by age into subgroups of 18-55, 56-69 and 70-plus years, and approximately 150, 30 and 60 TCR-sequenced participants, respectively, were included in these subgroups.

Study-wide findings and limitations: Nearly half of unique spike-specific TCRs reportedly recognized epitopes outside regions mutated in the B.1.351 and B.1.1.7 variants. Most participants were white British and females outnumbered males, and the authors suggested that clonal diversity may have been underestimated. Conclusions about previously exposed vaccinees are limited because only a handful of AZD1222 recipients were SARS-CoV-2 seropositive at baseline. The 56-69-year group was small, and its depth increase did not reach significance, likely because of low power. Vaccine-associated CD4 TCRs spanned the whole spike protein, with dominant responses in regions 160-218 and 743-854. After two AZD1222 doses, both the breadth and the depth of spike-specific TCRs were significantly higher than at day 0 and than in MenACWY recipients. Because no day 14 peak-response samples were available, the repertoires could be characterized only after the peak T cell response.

The source is an adult who received the AZD1222 COVID-19 vaccine. Sequenced here: peripheral blood, sampled 28 days after the second AZD1222 dose.

Here the CDR3 is given as CASSRGDTSYEQYF. The nucleotides read TGCGCCAGCAGTCGAGGAGACACTAGCTACGAGCAGTACTTC. Recombination connected TRBV23-1 to TRBJ2-7, with a weak D call of TRBD2 (5 bases match). TRBV23-1 is an ORF; its function is uncertain. The CDR3 sequence holds 14 residues, the cysteine and phenylalanine included. Only the CDR3 DNA is retained, 42 bases long and in frame from the first base. Trimming costs V 4 bases and J 3 bases, and their ends lie 13 bases apart.